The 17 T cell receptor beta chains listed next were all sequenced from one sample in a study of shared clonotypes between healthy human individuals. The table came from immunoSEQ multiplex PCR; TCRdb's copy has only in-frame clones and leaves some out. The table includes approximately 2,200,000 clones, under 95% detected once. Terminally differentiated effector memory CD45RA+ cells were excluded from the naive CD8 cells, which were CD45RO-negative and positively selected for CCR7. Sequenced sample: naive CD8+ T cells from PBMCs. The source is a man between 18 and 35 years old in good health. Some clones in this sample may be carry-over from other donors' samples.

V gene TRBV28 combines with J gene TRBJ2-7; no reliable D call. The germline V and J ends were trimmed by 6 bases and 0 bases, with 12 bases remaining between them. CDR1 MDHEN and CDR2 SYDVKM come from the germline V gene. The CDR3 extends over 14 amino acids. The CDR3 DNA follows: TGTGCCAGCAGCTACCGTCCCAACTCCTACGAGCAGTACTTC. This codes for CASSYRPNSYEQYF.

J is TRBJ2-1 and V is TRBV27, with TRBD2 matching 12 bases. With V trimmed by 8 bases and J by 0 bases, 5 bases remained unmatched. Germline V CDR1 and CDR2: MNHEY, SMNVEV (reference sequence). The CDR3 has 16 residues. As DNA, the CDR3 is TGTGCCAGCGGGGGACTAGCGGGTTTCTCCTACAATGAGCAGTTCTTC. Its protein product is CASGGLAGFSYNEQFF.

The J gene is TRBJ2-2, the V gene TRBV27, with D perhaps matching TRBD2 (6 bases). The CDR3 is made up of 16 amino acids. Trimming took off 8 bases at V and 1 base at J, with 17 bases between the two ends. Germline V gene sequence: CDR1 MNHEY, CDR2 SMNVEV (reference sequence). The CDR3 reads CASGFWRGENTGELFF. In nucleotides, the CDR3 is TGTGCCAGCGGCTTTTGGCGGGGCGAGAACACCGGGGAGCTGTTTTTT.

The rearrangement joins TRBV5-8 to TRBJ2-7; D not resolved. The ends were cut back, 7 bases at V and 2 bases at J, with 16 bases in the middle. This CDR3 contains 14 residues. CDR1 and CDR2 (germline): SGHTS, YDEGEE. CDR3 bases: TGTGCCAGCGCCGGTCCGCGGAAAACCTACGAGCAGTACTTC. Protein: CASAGPRKTYEQYF.

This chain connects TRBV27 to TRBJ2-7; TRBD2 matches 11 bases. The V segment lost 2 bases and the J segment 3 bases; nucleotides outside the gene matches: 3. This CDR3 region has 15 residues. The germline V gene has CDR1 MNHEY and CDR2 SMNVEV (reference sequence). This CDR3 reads CASSLTGTSGYEQYF. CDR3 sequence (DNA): TGTGCCAGCAGTTTAACCGGGACTAGCGGCTACGAGCAGTACTTC.

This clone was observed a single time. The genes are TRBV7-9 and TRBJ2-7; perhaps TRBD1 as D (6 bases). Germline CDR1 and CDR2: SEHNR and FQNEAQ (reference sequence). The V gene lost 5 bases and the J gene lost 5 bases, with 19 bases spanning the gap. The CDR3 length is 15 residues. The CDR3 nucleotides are TGTGCCAGCAGCCAGCAGGTTGGGGGCAGCCACGAGCAGTACTTC. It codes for CASSQQVGGSHEQYF.

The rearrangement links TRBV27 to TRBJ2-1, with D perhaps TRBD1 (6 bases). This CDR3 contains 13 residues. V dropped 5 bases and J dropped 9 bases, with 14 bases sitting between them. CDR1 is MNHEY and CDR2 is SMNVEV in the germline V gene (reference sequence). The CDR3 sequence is CASSTDSFSEQFF. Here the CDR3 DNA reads TGTGCCAGCAGTACGGACAGTTTCAGTGAGCAGTTCTTC.

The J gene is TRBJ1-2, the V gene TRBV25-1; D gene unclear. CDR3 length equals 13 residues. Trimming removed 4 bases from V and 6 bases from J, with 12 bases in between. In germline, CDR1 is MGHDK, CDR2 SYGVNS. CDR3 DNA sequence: TGTGCCAGCAGTGGGTCGGGAAGGGATGGCTACACCTTC. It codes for CASSGSGRDGYTF.

The CDR3 loop is CASSQVEGANEKLFF. The CDR3 region has the DNA TGCGCCAGCAGCCAAGTGGAGGGGGCGAACGAAAAACTGTTTTTT. The chain recombines TRBV4-1 with TRBJ1-4; TRBD1 aligns across 7 bases. CDR1 MGHRA and CDR2 YSYEKL come from the germline V gene. The CDR3 sequence is 15 residues long. V trimming: 1 base; J trimming: 8 bases; junction bases outside the gene matches: 7.

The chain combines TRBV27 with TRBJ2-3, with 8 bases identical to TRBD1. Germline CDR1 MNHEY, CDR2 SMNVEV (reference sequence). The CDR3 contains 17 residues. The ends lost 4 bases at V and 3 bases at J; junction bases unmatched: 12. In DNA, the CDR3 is TGTGCCAGCAGTTCGGTACGAGGACAGGGACTGACAGATACGCAGTATTTT. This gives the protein CASSSVRGQGLTDTQYF.

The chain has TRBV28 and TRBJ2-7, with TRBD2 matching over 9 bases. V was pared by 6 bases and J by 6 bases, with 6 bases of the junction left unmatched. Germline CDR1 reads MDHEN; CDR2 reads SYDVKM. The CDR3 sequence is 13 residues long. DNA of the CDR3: TGTGCCAGCAGCGAAGCGGGAGGTCTCGAGCAGTACTTC. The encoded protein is CASSEAGGLEQYF.

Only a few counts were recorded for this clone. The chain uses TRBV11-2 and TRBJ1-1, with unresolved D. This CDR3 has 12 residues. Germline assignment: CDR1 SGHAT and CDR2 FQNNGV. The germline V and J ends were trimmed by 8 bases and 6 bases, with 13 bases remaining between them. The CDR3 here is CASLGQEAEAFF. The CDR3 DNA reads TGTGCCAGCCTTGGGCAAGAAGCTGAAGCTTTCTTT.

CDR3 nucleotides: TGTGCCAGCAGCTTAATTTACAGGAATGAGACCCAGTACTTC. This translates into CASSLIYRNETQYF. The rearrangement joins TRBV7-9 to TRBJ2-5; D may be TRBD1 (5 bases). V was pared by 2 bases and J by 5 bases, with 12 bases between. The CDR3 length is 14 residues. The germline CDR1 and CDR2 sequences are SEHNR and FQNEAQ (reference sequence).

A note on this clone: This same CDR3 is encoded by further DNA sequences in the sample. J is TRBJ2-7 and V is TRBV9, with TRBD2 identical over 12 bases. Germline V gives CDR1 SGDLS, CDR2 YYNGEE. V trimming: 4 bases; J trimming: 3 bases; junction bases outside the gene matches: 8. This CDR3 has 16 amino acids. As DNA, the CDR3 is TGTGCCAGCAGCCCACCCGGACTAGCGGGATTCTACGAGCAGTACTTC. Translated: CASSPPGLAGFYEQYF.

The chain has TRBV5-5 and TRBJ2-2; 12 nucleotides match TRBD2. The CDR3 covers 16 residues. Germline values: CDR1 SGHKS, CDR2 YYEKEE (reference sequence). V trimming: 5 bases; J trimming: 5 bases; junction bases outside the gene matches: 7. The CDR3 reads CASRTSGSVWTGELFF. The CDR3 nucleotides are TGTGCCAGCAGGACTAGCGGGAGTGTATGGACCGGGGAGCTGTTTTTT.

The CDR3 loop is CASSLHRGGYEQYF. CDR3 in DNA: TGTGCCAGCAGTTTACACAGGGGGGGCTACGAGCAGTACTTC. The chain uses TRBV27 and TRBJ2-7; TRBD1 might be the D (8 bases). The germline V and J ends were trimmed by 2 bases and 3 bases, with 11 bases remaining between them. The CDR3 loop spans 14 amino acids. Germline CDR1 is MNHEY and CDR2 is SMNVEV (reference sequence).

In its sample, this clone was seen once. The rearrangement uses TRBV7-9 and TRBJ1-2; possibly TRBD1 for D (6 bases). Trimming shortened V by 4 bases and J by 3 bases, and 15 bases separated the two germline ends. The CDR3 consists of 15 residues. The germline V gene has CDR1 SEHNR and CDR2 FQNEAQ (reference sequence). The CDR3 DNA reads TGTGCCAGCAGCTCCTCAGGGGCATCCCACTATGGCTACACCTTC. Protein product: CASSSSGASHYGYTF.